This TCR beta chain was captured by sequencing in a study of cytomegalovirus exposure and HLA in healthy donors. PCR used 60 Vbeta primers and 13 Jbeta primers. Profiled with immunoSEQ multiplex PCR; TCRdb holds only in-frame clones, not every one. Counted here are about 85,000 clones, under 80% occurring once; the ten biggest clones make up roughly 2%. Sequenced input: PBMCs. This receptor was obtained from a boy aged 5-17 years in good health and CMV-seronegative.

The CDR3 sequence: CASSMTGGDTQYF. For the CDR3, the DNA is TGTGCCAGCAGTATGACAGGGGGAGATACGCAGTATTTT. The V call is TRBV25-1, the J call TRBJ2-3; TRBD1 matches at 9 bases. There are 13 residues in the CDR3. The V segment lost 5 bases and the J segment 5 bases; nucleotides outside the gene matches: 2. Germline loops: CDR1 MGHDK, CDR2 SYGVNS.